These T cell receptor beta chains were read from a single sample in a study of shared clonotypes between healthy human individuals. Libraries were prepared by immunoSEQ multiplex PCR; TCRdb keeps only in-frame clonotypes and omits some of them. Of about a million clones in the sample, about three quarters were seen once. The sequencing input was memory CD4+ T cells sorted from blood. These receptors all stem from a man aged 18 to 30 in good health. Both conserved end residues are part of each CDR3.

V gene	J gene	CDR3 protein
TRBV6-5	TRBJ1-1	CASSYSVKAGTEAFF
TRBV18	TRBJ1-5	CASSPVSPRSNQPQHF
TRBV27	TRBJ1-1	CASSSGQGLGEAFF
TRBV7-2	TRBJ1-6	CASSEGPIYNSPLHF
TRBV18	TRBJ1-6	CASSPPGQGKSPLHF
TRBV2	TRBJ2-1	CASNLGQNNEQFF
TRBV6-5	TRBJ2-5	CASSYSGAGTQYF
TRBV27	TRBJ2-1	CASGQGSTYNEQFF
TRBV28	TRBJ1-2	CASSPPGVYGYTF
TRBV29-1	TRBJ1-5	CSVDTGGANQPQHF
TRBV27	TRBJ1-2	CASFTKGGGNYGYTF
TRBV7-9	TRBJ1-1	CASWNGNTEAFF
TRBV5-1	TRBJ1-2	CASSTQTGSHGYTF
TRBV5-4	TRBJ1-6	CASSTLQGSSSSPLHF
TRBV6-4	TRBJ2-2	CASSARGNTGELFF
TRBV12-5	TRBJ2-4	CASGLTGAKNIQYF
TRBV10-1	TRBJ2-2	CASSERGTGELFF
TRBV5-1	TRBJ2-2	CASSLGMGSGELFF
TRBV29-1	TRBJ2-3	CSVDDRRTQYF
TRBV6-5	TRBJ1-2	CATRMAGYTF
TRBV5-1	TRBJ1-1	CASRLGGANTEAFF
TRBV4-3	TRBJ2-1	CASSQDTGTSAHNEQFF
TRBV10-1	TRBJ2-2	CASNQQGTGELFF
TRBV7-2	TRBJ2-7	CASSWTSGSGNEQYF
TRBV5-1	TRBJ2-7	CASSLGLAQRSYEQYF
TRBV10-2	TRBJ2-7	CASSAWAGYEQYF
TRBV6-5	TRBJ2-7	CASSSTGEQYF
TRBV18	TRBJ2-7	CASSRQTGSSYEQYF
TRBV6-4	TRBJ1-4	CASRIIGEDEKLFF
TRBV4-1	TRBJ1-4	CASSQFSKGDEKLFF
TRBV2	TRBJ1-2	CASSESDRDNYGYTF